One sample yielded the 32 T cell receptor beta chains listed below, sequenced in a study of cytomegalovirus exposure and HLA in healthy donors. TCRdb's copy holds only in-frame clones and misses some; the assay was immunoSEQ multiplex PCR. The top ten hold around 3% of the sample, which has about 240,000 clones, 87% seen once. Sequencing was performed on PBMCs. These receptors were obtained from a man between 18 and 29 years old in good health and CMV-seronegative.

This chain joins TRBV5-6 and TRBJ1-1; 7 nucleotides align to TRBD1. Germline lookup yields CDR1 SGHDT and CDR2 YYEEEE. Trimming removed 2 bases from V and 3 bases from J; junction bases left unmatched: 4. The CDR3 runs 14 residues. The CDR3 sequence is CASSFEGADTEAFF. The CDR3 DNA reads TGTGCCAGCAGCTTCGAGGGGGCGGACACTGAAGCTTTCTTT.

V usage is TRBV27 and J usage is TRBJ1-6; D unclear. This CDR3 is 12 amino acids long. V lost 2 bases and J lost 7, with 3 bases in between. Germline assignment: CDR1 MNHEY and CDR2 SMNVEV (reference sequence). The CDR3 coding sequence is TGTGCCAGCAGTTTAAGCAATTCACCCCTCCACTTT. Translated: CASSLSNSPLHF.

The count of this clone is one. This sequence joins TRBV28 and TRBJ2-6; weak D call: TRBD1 (6 bases). From germline, CDR1 is MDHEN and CDR2 SYDVKM. Trimming shortened V by 10 bases and J by 0 bases, and 16 bases separated the two germline ends. The CDR3 totals 16 residues. The CDR3 DNA follows: TGTGCCACAGGGGCAGCACCTTTCTCTGGGGCCAACGTCCTGACTTTC. Translation: CATGAAPFSGANVLTF.

The table lists this clone with a count of one. V and J are TRBV10-3 and TRBJ2-1, with TRBD2 matching 10 bases. The CDR3 length is 13 residues. V was clipped by 9 bases and J by 5 bases; unmatched bases: 4. Germline CDR1 and CDR2: ENHRY and SYGVKD. CDR3 sequence: CAIASGGHNEQFF. CDR3 bases: TGTGCCATAGCTAGCGGGGGACACAATGAGCAGTTCTTC.

This clone appeared a single time. Different DNA sequences within this sample yield the same CDR3. This chain links TRBV4-1 with TRBJ1-5; D not resolved. The CDR3 has 13 amino acids. Per germline, CDR1 MGHRA and CDR2 YSYEKL. The ends were cut back, 0 bases at V and 4 bases at J, with 4 bases in the middle. The CDR3 bases are TGCGCCAGCAGCCAAGACAGAAATCAGCCCCAGCATTTT. It codes for CASSQDRNQPQHF.

This chain connects TRBV10-3 to TRBJ1-4; a weak D match, TRBD1 (5 bases). The CDR3 covers 16 residues. Germline lookup yields CDR1 ENHRY and CDR2 SYGVKD. V lost 2 bases to trimming and J lost 0 bases, with 10 bases between them. CDR3 in amino acids: CAISERQRSTNEKLFF. As DNA, the CDR3 is TGTGCCATCAGTGAGAGACAGAGATCAACTAATGAAAAACTGTTTTTT.

This chain uses TRBV9 with TRBJ2-3; D is ambiguous. Trimming shortened V by 0 bases and J by 6 bases, and 5 bases separated the two germline ends. The length of the CDR3 is 12 residues. Germline lookup yields CDR1 SGDLS and CDR2 YYNGEE. The CDR3 spells CASSVASDTQYF. The DNA of the CDR3 is TGTGCCAGCAGCGTAGCTTCCGATACGCAGTATTTT.

CDR3 sequence: CALTSGSEQYF. The CDR3 nucleotides are TGTGCCCTGACTAGTGGGAGCGAGCAGTACTTC. The chain is built from TRBV5-4 and TRBJ2-7; tentative D call: TRBD2 (6 bases). Trimming stripped 10 bases from V and 6 bases from J, with 14 bases between. The CDR3 contains 11 residues. The germline CDR1 and CDR2 sequences are SGHNT and YYREEE (reference sequence).

The V and J genes are TRBV11-2 and TRBJ2-7; D is perhaps TRBD1 (6 bases). V was pared by 1 base and J by 6 bases, with 10 bases between. The CDR3 runs to 13 residues. Germline V gene data show CDR1 as SGHAT and CDR2 as FQNNGV. CDR3 sequence reads: CASSLGSRGEQYF. The CDR3 region has the DNA TGTGCCAGCAGCTTAGGGTCCAGGGGCGAGCAGTACTTC.

In its sample, this clone was seen once. V gene TRBV5-6 combines with J gene TRBJ1-3, with TRBD1 identical over 8 bases. This CDR3 spans 16 amino acids. The trim removed 3 bases at V and 2 bases at J, leaving 7 bases unmatched. In germline, CDR1 is SGHDT, CDR2 YYEEEE. CDR3 DNA: TGTGCCAGCAGCTCGCGGACAGGGAGTGCTGGAAACACCATATATTTT. Translating it yields CASSSRTGSAGNTIYF. The variable domain in full, completed from reference TRBV5-6 and TRBJ1-3, reads DAGVTQSPTHLIKTRGQQVTLRCSPKSGHDTVSWYQQALGQGPQFIFQYYEEEERQRGNFPDRFSGHQFPNYSSELNVNALLLGDSALYLCASSSRTGSAGNTIYFGEGSWLTVV.

This clone has more than one count but fewer than ten. Relative to the germline gene, one junction end is altered; a read error may explain this. V is TRBV4-2 and J is TRBJ1-2, with TRBD1 matching over 8 bases. This CDR3 is built from 15 residues. CDR1 and CDR2 (germline): LGHNA, YNFKEQ. CDR3 in DNA: TGTGCCAGCAGCCAAGAAGGGACAGGCAACTACGGCTACACCTTC. Amino acid sequence: CASSQEGTGNYGYTF.

J is TRBJ1-5 and V is TRBV19; D is unresolved. The V end lost 3 bases, the J end lost 2 bases, and 5 bases lay between the germline ends. CDR3 length: 13 amino acids. Germline V CDR1 and CDR2: LNHDA, SQIVND (reference sequence). CDR3 residues: CASSIPGNQPQHF. CDR3 sequence (DNA): TGTGCCAGTAGTATTCCGGGCAATCAGCCCCAGCATTTT.

CDR3 amino acids: CASSRTGPYGYTF. The CDR3 region has the DNA TGTGCCAGCAGCAGAACAGGGCCCTATGGCTACACCTTC. The chain is built from TRBV5-8 and TRBJ1-2; possibly TRBD1 for D (6 bases). Trimming shortened V by 4 bases and J by 4 bases, and 11 bases separated the two germline ends. Germline values: CDR1 SGHTS, CDR2 YDEGEE. The CDR3 contains 13 residues.

The chain has TRBV28 and TRBJ2-1, with 7 bases lining up with TRBD1. The V gene's germline CDR1 is MDHEN and CDR2 SYDVKM. Trimming cost V 5 bases and J 6 bases; bases outside gene matches: 7. The CDR3 covers 14 residues. This chain's CDR3 is CASSIRQGRNEQFF. CDR3 sequence (DNA): TGTGCCAGCAGTATACGACAGGGCCGCAATGAGCAGTTCTTC.

This rearrangement joins TRBV4-3 to TRBJ1-5, with D hard to call. Germline CDR1 reads LGHNA; CDR2 reads YSLEER. The V end lost 0 bases, the J end lost 1 base, and 10 bases lay between the germline ends. The CDR3 covers 16 residues. The CDR3 DNA sequence: TGCGCCAGCAGCCAAGATCGACACATGAGCAATCAGCCCCAGCATTTT. It translates to CASSQDRHMSNQPQHF.

The rearrangement links TRBV28 to TRBJ1-6, with a weak D call TRBD1 (6 bases). The V gene's germline CDR1 is MDHEN and CDR2 SYDVKM. The CDR3 runs to 15 residues. Deletions cut 10 bases from V and 7 bases from J, with 20 bases between. The CDR3 spells CATHGGRQKNSPLHF. CDR3 nucleotide sequence: TGTGCCACCCATGGGGGCAGGCAAAAGAATTCACCCCTCCACTTT.

Notes on this clone: A junction boundary mismatches the germline segment, possibly from a read error. The chain carries TRBV6-6 and TRBJ2-1; possible D gene TRBD2, 6 bases. In germline, CDR1 is MNHNY, CDR2 SVGAGI (reference sequence). This CDR3 region has 15 residues. CDR3 sequence (DNA): TGTGCCGGCAGCTTAGCGGATCCTAGTTACAATGAGCAGTTCTTC. Translating gives CAGSLADPSYNEQFF.

The chain couples TRBV7-2 to TRBJ2-7; the match to TRBD1 covers 8 bases. Germline V lookup: CDR1 SGHTA, CDR2 FQGNSA. The CDR3 contains 14 residues. V was pared by 5 bases and J by 3 bases, with 6 bases of the junction left unmatched. The CDR3 bases are TGTGCCAGCAGCCAAGACAGGGGTGTCTACGAGCAGTACTTC. Protein: CASSQDRGVYEQYF.

The gene calls are TRBV15 and TRBJ2-5; weak D call: TRBD2 (5 bases). CDR3 length equals 15 residues. Germline CDR1 reads LNHNV; CDR2 reads YYDKDF (reference sequence). V lost 0 bases and J 3 bases, leaving 11 bases between the germline ends. The CDR3 sequence is CATSRDSRDKETQYF. The CDR3 DNA is TGTGCCACCAGCAGAGATTCGAGGGATAAAGAGACCCAGTACTTC.

The V and J genes are TRBV7-2 and TRBJ2-7; the D is unclear. Germline loops: CDR1 SGHTA, CDR2 FQGNSA. The CDR3 is 15 amino acids. Trimming shortened V by 1 base and J by 0 bases, and 10 bases separated the two germline ends. The CDR3 sequence is CASSLDSGGSYEQYF. As DNA, the CDR3 is TGTGCCAGCAGCTTAGATTCTGGCGGCTCCTACGAGCAGTACTTC.

The table lists this clone with a count of one. The CDR3 nucleotides are TGCGCCAGCAGCCAAGATAGCGGGAGACGCTACAATGAGCAGTTCTTC. Amino acid sequence: CASSQDSGRRYNEQFF. J is TRBJ2-1 and V is TRBV4-3; 9 bases align to TRBD2. Germline assignment: CDR1 LGHNA and CDR2 YSLEER. This CDR3 spans 16 amino acids. The V gene end was trimmed by 0 bases and the J gene end by 3 bases; junction bases not matched to a gene: 3.

This chain connects TRBV27 to TRBJ1-2, with TRBD1 matching over 9 bases. V shed 6 bases and J 7 bases; nucleotides not matched to a gene: 9. Germline CDR1 reads MNHEY; CDR2 reads SMNVEV (reference sequence). CDR3 size: 14 residues. For the CDR3, the DNA is TGTGCCAGCAGGATTACCGGGACAGGGTCTGGCTACACCTTC. It yields the protein CASRITGTGSGYTF.

This clone was seen once. The chain has TRBV11-3 and TRBJ2-7; tentative D call: TRBD2 (6 bases). With 5 bases removed from V and 5 bases from J, the gap between germline ends came to 16 bases. The germline V gene encodes CDR1 SGHNT and CDR2 YENEEA. The CDR3 loop spans 14 amino acids. The CDR3 region is CASSPTGRRNEQYF. CDR3 nucleotide sequence: TGTGCCAGCAGCCCGACGGGGAGGAGAAACGAGCAGTACTTC.

This chain connects TRBV4-1 to TRBJ2-3; 9 bases agree with TRBD1. This CDR3 comprises 15 residues. The ends lost 5 bases at V and 1 base at J; junction bases unmatched: 4. Germline-derived CDR1 and CDR2 are MGHRA and YSYEKL. The CDR3 region is CASSTQGARTDTQYF. CDR3 DNA sequence: TGCGCCAGCAGCACACAGGGGGCTCGCACAGATACGCAGTATTTT.

The CDR3 DNA is TGCGCCAGCAGCCCTCAAGGAGCGAACACCGGGGAGCTGTTTTTT. Amino acids: CASSPQGANTGELFF. The chain employs TRBV4-1 and TRBJ2-2; D is unresolved. Trimming took 4 bases from V and 0 from J, leaving 9 bases between them. In germline, CDR1 is MGHRA, CDR2 YSYEKL. The CDR3 covers 15 residues.

V usage is TRBV7-8 and J usage is TRBJ1-2, with D possibly TRBD1 on 6 matching bases. Germline V gives CDR1 SGHVS, CDR2 FQNEAQ. CDR3 length: 15 amino acids. V dropped 1 base and J dropped 2 bases, with 11 bases sitting between them. CDR3 nucleotide sequence: TGTGCCAGCAGCTTAGTGGGCGGGGGCAACTATGGCTACACCTTC. Translation: CASSLVGGGNYGYTF.

This clone was seen once. This chain uses TRBV19 with TRBJ2-7, with D uncertain. This CDR3 is 11 amino acids long. V lost 3 bases and J lost 5, with 5 bases in between. Germline CDR1 LNHDA, CDR2 SQIVND (reference sequence). This CDR3 reads CASSIFDEQYF. DNA for the CDR3: TGTGCCAGTAGTATCTTCGACGAGCAGTACTTC.

The chain couples TRBV2 to TRBJ2-1; the D is unclear. V was clipped by 1 base and J by 10 bases, with 8 bases between them. There are 12 residues in the CDR3. Germline lookup yields CDR1 SNHLY and CDR2 FYNNEI. CDR3 sequence reads: CASSEERWEQFF. The CDR3 coding sequence is TGTGCCAGCAGTGAAGAGCGATGGGAGCAGTTCTTC.

The V and J genes are TRBV21-1 and TRBJ2-5; the table's D gene call, TRBD2, was not cross checked with the DNA. TRBV21-1 is designated a pseudogene. The CDR3 is 18 amino acids. DNA for the CDR3: TGTGCCAGCAGGGGACTAGCGGGGGGATCTGCTAGGGGAGAGACCCAGTACTTC. Amino acid sequence: CASRGLAGGSARGETQYF.

The DNA of the CDR3 is TGTGCCAGCAGCTTATTGGCGGGGGGAGTCTATGAGCAGTTCTTC. Translated, it gives CASSLLAGGVYEQFF. This chain connects TRBV7-6 to TRBJ2-1; 8 bases are a match to TRBD2. Germline CDR1 reads SGHVS; CDR2 reads FNYEAQ. V lost 2 bases, J lost 8 bases, and 8 bases stayed unmatched. The CDR3 sequence is 15 residues long.

The chain is built from TRBV29-1 and TRBJ2-5, with TRBD1 matching 9 bases. Germline CDR1 and CDR2: SQVTM and ANQGSEA. The V gene end was trimmed by 6 bases and the J gene end by 5 bases; junction bases not matched to a gene: 7. CDR3 length: 13 amino acids. In DNA form, the CDR3 reads TGCAGCGTCACCGGGACAGGGATGGAGACCCAGTACTTC. Amino acids: CSVTGTGMETQYF.

The J gene is TRBJ2-5, the V gene TRBV10-3; 13 bases line up with TRBD2. The V and J ends lost 11 bases and 4 bases, in that order; junction bases with no gene match: 19. CDR3 length: 18 amino acids. CDR1 ENHRY and CDR2 SYGVKD come from the germline V gene. CDR3 DNA sequence: TGTGCCGCGGGAGGACTAGCGGGAGACCTCGCGTTGTTAGAGACCCAGTACTTC. Translated: CAAGGLAGDLALLETQYF.